The clone carrying this T cell receptor (beta chain) was observed at least ten times. Mismatch with germline at one junction end may stem from a read error. Germline values: CDR1 LGHNT, CDR2 FRNRAP. This CDR3 region has 13 residues. TCRdb re-analysed the PCR reads in MiXCR, keeping a single row per CDR3 protein. The profile shows about 19,000 distinct CDR3 sequences, about 35% of them singletons. These data originate in a study of immune characterization of retroperitoneal liposarcoma. This rearrangement joins TRBV12-5 to TRBJ2-1, with TRBD2 matching 7 bases. This TCR was sampled from a male donor with retroperitoneal liposarcoma. The sequenced sample consisted of blood. DNA of the CDR3: TGTGCTAGTGGTTCCTCCGGGGGAGGGCACCTTACCTTC. This encodes CASGSSGGGHLTF. Using reference TRBV12-5 and TRBJ2-1 for the parts outside the CDR3, the full variable domain is DARVTQTPRHKVTEMGQEVTMRCQPILGHNTVFWYRQTMMQGLELLAYFRNRAPLDDSGMPKDRFSAEMPDATLATLKIQPSEPRDSAVYFCASGSSGGGHLTFGPGTRLTVL.